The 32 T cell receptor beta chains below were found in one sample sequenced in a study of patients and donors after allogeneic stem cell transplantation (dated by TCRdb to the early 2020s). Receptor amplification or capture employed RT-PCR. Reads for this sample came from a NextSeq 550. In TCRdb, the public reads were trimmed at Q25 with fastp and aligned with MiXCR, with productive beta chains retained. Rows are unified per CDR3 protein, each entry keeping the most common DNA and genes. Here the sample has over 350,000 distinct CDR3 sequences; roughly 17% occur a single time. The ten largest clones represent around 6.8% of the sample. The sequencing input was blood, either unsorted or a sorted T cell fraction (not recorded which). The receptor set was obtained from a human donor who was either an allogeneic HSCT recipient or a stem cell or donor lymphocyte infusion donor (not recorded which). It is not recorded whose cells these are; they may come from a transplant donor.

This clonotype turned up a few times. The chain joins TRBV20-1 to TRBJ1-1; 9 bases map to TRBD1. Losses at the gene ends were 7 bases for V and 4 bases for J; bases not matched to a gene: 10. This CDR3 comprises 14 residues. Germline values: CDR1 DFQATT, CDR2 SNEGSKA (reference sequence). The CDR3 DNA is TGCAGTGAAAACAGGGGGCGCGGTTCCACTGAAGCTTTCTTT. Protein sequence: CSENRGRGSTEAFF.

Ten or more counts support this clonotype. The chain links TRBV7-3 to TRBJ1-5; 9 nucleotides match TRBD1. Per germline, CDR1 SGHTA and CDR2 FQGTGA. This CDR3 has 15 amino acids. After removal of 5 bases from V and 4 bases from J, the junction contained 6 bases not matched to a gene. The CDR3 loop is CASSIGTGRNQPQHF. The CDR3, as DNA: TGTGCCAGCAGCATCGGGACAGGGAGGAATCAGCCCCAGCATTTT. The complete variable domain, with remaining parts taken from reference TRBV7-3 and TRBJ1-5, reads GAGVSQTPSNKVTEKGKYVELRCDPISGHTALYWYRQSLGQGPEFLIYFQGTGAADDSGLPNDRFFAVRPEGSVSTLKIQRTERGDSAVYLCASSIGTGRNQPQHFGDGTRLSIL.

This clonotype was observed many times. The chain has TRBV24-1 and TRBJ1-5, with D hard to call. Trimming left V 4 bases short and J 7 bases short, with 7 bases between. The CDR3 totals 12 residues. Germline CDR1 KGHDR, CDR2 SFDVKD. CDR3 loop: CATSEDEQPQHF. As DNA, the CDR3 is TGTGCCACCAGTGAGGACGAACAGCCCCAGCATTTT.

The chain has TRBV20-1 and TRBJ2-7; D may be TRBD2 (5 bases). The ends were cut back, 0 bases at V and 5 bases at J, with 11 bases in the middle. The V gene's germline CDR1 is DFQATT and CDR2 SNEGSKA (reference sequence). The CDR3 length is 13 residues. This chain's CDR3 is CSARDPGYDEQYF. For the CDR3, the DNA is TGCAGTGCTAGAGACCCGGGATACGACGAGCAGTACTTC.

The CDR3 DNA follows: TGTGCCAGCAGCCGCGGGCGGCTTAATGAGCAGTTCTTC. Protein: CASSRGRLNEQFF. The chain joins TRBV7-3 to TRBJ2-1; the D gene is possibly TRBD2 (5 bases). The germline V gene has CDR1 SGHTA and CDR2 FQGTGA. The CDR3 is made up of 13 amino acids. Trimming removed 5 bases from V and 7 bases from J, with 12 bases in between.

CDR3 coding DNA: TGTGCCATCAGTGACCCGGGACTCTTTTCTCTAGAGACCCAGTACTTC. It specifies CAISDPGLFSLETQYF. V is TRBV10-3 and J is TRBJ2-5; the D gene is possibly TRBD2 (6 bases). This CDR3 is 16 amino acids long. V lost 3 bases to trimming and J lost 4 bases, with 18 bases between them. CDR1 ENHRY and CDR2 SYGVKD come from the germline V gene.

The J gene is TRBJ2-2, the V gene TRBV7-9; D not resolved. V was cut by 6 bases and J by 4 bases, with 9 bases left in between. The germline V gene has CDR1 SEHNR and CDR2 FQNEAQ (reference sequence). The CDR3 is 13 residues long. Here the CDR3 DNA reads TGTGCCAGCAGTTACGACTTCACCGGGGAGCTGTTTTTT. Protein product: CASSYDFTGELFF.

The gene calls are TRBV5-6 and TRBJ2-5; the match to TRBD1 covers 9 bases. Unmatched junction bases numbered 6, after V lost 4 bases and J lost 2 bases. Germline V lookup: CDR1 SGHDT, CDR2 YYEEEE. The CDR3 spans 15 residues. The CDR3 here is CASSRTGEQQETQYF. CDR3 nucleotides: TGTGCCAGCAGCCGGACAGGGGAGCAGCAAGAGACCCAGTACTTC. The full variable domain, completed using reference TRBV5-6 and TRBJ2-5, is DAGVTQSPTHLIKTRGQQVTLRCSPKSGHDTVSWYQQALGQGPQFIFQYYEEEERQRGNFPDRFSGHQFPNYSSELNVNALLLGDSALYLCASSRTGEQQETQYFGPGTRLLVL.

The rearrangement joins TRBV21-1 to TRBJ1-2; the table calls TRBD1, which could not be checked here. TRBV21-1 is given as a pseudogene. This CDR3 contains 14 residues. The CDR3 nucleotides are TGTGCCAGCAGAGGAAAGGATCCGGGACAGACCCACACCTTC. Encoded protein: CASRGKDPGQTHTF.

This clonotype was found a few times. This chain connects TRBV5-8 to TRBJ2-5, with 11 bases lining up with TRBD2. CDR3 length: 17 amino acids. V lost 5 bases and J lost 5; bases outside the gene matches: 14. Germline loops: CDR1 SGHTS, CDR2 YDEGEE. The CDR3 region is CASRPGLTSGVRETQYF. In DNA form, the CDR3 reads TGTGCCAGCAGACCCGGGCTGACTAGCGGGGTTCGGGAGACCCAGTACTTC. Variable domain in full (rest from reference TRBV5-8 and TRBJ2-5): EAGVTQSPTHLIKTRGQQATLRCSPISGHTSVYWYQQALGLGLQFLLWYDEGEERNRGNFPPRFSGRQFPNYSSELNVNALELEDSALYLCASRPGLTSGVRETQYFGPGTRLLVL.

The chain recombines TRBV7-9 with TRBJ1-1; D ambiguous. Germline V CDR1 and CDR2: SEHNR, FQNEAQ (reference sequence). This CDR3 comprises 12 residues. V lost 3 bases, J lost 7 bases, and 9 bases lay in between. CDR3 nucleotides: TGTGCCAGCAGCTTGGGCCTACATGAAGCTTTCTTT. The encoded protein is CASSLGLHEAFF. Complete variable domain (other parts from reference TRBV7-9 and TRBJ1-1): DTGVSQNPRHKITKRGQNVTFRCDPISEHNRLYWYRQTLGQGPEFLTYFQNEAQLEKSRLLSDRFSAERPKGSFSTLEIQRTEQGDSAMYLCASSLGLHEAFFGQGTRLTVV.

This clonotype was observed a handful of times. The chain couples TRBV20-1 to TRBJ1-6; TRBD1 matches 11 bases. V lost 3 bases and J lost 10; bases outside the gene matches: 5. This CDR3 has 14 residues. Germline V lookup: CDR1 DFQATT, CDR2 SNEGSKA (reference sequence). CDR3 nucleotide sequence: TGCAGTGCTAGGGGGACAGGGGGATGGTCACCCCTCCACTTT. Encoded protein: CSARGTGGWSPLHF.

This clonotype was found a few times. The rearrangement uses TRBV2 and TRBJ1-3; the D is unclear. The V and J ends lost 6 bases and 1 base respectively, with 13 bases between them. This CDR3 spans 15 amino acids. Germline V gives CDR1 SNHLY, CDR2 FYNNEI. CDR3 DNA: TGTGCCAGCAGGCTTGATAGTGCTTCTGGAAACACCATATATTTT. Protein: CASRLDSASGNTIYF.

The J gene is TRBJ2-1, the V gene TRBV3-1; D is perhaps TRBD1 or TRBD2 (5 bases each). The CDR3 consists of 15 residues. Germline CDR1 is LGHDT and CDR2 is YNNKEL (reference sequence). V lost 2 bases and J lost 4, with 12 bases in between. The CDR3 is CASSQPGPFYNEQFF. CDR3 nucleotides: TGTGCCAGCAGCCAACCGGGACCTTTTTACAATGAGCAGTTCTTC.

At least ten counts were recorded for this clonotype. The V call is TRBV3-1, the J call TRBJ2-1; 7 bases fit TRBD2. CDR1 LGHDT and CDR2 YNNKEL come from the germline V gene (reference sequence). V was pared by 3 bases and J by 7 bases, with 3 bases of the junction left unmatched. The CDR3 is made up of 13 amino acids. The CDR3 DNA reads TGTGCCAGCAGCCAGGGAGGGTGGAATGAGCAGTTCTTC. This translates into CASSQGGWNEQFF.

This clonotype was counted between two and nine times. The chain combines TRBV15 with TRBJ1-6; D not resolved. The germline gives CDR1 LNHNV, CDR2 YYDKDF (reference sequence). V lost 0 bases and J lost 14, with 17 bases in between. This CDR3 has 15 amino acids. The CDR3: CATSRDRKSGLALHF. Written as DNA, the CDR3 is TGTGCCACCAGCAGAGATAGAAAGAGCGGTTTGGCCCTCCACTTT. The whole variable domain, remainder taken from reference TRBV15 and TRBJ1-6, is DAMVIQNPRYQVTQFGKPVTLSCSQTLNHNVMYWYQQKSSQAPKLLFHYYDKDFNNEADTPDNFQSRRPNTSFCFLDIRSPGLGDTAMYLCATSRDRKSGLALHFGNGTRLTVT.

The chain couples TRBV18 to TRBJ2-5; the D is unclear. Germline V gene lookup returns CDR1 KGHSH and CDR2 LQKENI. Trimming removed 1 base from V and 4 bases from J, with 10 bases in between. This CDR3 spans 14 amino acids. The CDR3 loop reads CASSPQGLPETQYF. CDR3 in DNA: TGTGCCAGCTCACCACAGGGTTTACCAGAGACCCAGTACTTC.

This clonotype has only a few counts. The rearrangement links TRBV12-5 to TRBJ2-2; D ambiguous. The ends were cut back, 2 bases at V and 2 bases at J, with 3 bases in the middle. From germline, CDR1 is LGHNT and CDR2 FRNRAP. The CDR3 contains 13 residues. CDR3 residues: CASGLQNTGELFF. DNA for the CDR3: TGTGCTAGTGGTTTGCAAAACACCGGGGAGCTGTTTTTT.

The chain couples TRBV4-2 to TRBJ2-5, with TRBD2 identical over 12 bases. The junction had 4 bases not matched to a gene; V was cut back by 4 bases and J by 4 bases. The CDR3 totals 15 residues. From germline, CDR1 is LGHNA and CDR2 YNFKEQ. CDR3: CASSRQTSGRETQYF. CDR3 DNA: TGTGCCAGCAGCCGCCAGACTAGCGGGAGAGAGACCCAGTACTTC.

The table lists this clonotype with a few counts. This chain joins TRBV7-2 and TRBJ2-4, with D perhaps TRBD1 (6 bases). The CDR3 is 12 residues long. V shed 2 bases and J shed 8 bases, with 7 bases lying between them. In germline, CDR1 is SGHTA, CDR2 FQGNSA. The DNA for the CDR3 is TGTGCCAGCAGCTTAAGGACAGACATTCAGTACTTC. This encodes CASSLRTDIQYF.

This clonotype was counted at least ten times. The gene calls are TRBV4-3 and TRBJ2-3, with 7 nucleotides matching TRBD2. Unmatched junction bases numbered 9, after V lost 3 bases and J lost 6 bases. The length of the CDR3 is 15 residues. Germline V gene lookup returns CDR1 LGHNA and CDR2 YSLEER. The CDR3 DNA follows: TGCGCCAGCAGCCAGAGAGCGGGGTTAAGGGATACGCAGTATTTT. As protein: CASSQRAGLRDTQYF.

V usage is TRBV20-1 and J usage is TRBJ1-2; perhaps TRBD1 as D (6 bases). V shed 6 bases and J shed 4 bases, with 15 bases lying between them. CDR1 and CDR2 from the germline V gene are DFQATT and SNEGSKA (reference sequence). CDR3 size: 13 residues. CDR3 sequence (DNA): TGCAGTGCCAGCACCCAGGGGCCCTATGGCTACACCTTC. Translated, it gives CSASTQGPYGYTF.

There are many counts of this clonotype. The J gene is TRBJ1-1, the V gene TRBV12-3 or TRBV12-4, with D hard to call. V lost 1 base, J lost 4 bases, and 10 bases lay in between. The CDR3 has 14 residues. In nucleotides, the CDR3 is TGTGCCAGCAGTTTAGGGGGTCGCGGCACTGAAGCTTTCTTT. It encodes CASSLGGRGTEAFF.

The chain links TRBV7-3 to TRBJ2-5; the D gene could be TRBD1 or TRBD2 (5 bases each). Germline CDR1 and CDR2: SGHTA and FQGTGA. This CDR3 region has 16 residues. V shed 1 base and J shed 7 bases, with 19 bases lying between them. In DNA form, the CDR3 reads TGTGCCAGCAGCTTAAGGTCGTCGGGGCCACGCGGGACCCAGTACTTC. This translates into CASSLRSSGPRGTQYF.

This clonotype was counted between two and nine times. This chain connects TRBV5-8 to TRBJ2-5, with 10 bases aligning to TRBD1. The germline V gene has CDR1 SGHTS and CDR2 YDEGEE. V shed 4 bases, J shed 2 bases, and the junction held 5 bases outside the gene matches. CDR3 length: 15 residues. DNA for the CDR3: TGTGCCAGCAGCCCCGGGACAGGGGCTCAAGAGACCCAGTACTTC. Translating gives CASSPGTGAQETQYF.

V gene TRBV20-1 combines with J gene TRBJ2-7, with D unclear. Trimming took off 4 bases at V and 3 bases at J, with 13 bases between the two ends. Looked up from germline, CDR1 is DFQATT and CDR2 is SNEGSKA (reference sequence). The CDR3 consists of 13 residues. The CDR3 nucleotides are TGCAGTGCTAAGGTGGTCCTTTTCTACGAGCAGTACTTC. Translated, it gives CSAKVVLFYEQYF.

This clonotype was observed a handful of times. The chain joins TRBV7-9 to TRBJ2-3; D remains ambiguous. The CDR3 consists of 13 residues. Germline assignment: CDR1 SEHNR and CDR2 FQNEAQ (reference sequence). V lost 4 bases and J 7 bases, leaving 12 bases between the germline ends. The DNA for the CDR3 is TGTGCCAGCAGCTCCCGGTCTCAAAATACGCAGTATTTT. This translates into CASSSRSQNTQYF.

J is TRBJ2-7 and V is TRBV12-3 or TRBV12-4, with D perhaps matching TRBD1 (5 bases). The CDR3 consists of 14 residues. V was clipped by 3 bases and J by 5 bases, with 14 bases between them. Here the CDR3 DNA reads TGTGCCAGCAGTTTGGGGCGCCGAGACGACGAGCAGTACTTC. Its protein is CASSLGRRDDEQYF.

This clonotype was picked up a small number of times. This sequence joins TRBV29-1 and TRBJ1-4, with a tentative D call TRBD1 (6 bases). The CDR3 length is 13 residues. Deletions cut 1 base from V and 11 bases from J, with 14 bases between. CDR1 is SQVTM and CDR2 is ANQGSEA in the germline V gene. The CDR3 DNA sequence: TGCAGCGTTGAAGGGAAAGGGGGACGGAAACTGTTTTTT. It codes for CSVEGKGGRKLFF.

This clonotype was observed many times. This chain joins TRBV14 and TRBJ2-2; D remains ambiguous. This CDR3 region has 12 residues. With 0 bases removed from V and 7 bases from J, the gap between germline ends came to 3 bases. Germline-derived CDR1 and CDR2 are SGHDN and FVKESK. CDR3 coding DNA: TGTGCCAGCAGCCAAGAAGTCGGGGAGCTGTTTTTT. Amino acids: CASSQEVGELFF.

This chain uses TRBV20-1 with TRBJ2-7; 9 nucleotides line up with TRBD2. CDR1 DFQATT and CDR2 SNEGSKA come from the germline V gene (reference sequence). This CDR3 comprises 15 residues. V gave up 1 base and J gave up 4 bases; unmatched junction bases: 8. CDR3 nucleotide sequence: TGCAGTGCTAGAGTACTAGCGGGTGCAGCTTACGAGCAGTACTTC. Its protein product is CSARVLAGAAYEQYF.

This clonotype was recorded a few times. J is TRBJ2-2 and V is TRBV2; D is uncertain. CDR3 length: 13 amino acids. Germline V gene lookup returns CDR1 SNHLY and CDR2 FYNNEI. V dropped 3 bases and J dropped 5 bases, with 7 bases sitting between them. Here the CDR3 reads CASSDSATGELFF. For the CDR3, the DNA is TGTGCCAGCAGTGACTCTGCTACCGGGGAGCTGTTTTTT.